The 5 T cell receptor beta chains below were found in one sample sequenced in a study of Ad26.COV2.S vaccination and SARS-CoV-2 variants. Sequenced by immunoSEQ multiplex PCR; TCRdb stores in-frame clones only, minus some. Of some 300,000 clones listed, over 80% were seen once; the top ten hold approximately 2.1%. Treatment meaning: some 20 received Ad26.COV2.S at low or high dose, single or two shots; 5 received placebo; per-sample allocation not given. Sampling happened 63 days after the first vaccine or placebo injection. The sample in question was peripheral blood, obtained in a trial of Ad26.COV2.S vaccine versus placebo. The receptor source for this set is a person aged 18-65 years who received the Ad26.COV2.S COVID-19 vaccine or a placebo.

V is TRBV12-3 or TRBV12-4 and J is TRBJ1-1; D gene ambiguous. The V end lost 2 bases, the J end lost 3 bases, and 7 bases lay between the germline ends. This CDR3 has 13 residues. The CDR3 region has the DNA TGTGCCAGCAGTTTAACGGTATACACTGAAGCTTTCTTT. Protein product: CASSLTVYTEAFF.

The genes are TRBV5-4 and TRBJ2-7; 11 nucleotides align to TRBD2. Germline lookup yields CDR1 SGHNT and CDR2 YYREEE (reference sequence). The CDR3 sequence is 16 residues long. Trimming cost V 3 bases and J 4 bases; bases outside gene matches: 9. In DNA, the CDR3 is TGTGCCAGCAGCTGGACTTCTAGCGGGGGGAGGTACGAGCAGTACTTC. Protein product: CASSWTSSGGRYEQYF. The variable domain in full, with the rest retrieved from reference TRBV5-4 and TRBJ2-7, is ETGVTQSPTHLIKTRGQQVTLRCSSQSGHNTVSWYQQALGQGPQFIFQYYREEENGRGNFPPRFSGLQFPNYSSELNVNALELDDSALYLCASSWTSSGGRYEQYFGPGTRLTVT.

The rearrangement links TRBV27 to TRBJ2-3, with no clear D. The CDR3 length is 13 residues. V was clipped by 3 bases and J by 11 bases, with 15 bases between them. Germline V gene sequence: CDR1 MNHEY, CDR2 SMNVEV (reference sequence). CDR3 loop: CASSLVGTGVQYF. The CDR3 DNA is TGTGCCAGCAGTTTGGTAGGAACGGGTGTGCAGTATTTT.

The chain employs TRBV5-1 and TRBJ2-5; TRBD2 matches at 9 bases. V was pared by 4 bases and J by 1 base, with 17 bases of the junction left unmatched. CDR1 and CDR2 (germline): SGHRS, YFSETQ. The CDR3 totals 19 residues. The DNA for the CDR3 is TGCGCCAGCAGCCTGGGGCCCGCGGGGGGGAATACATTCCAAGAGACCCAGTACTTC. Amino acids: CASSLGPAGGNTFQETQYF.

Concerning this clone itself: The junction differs from germline at one of its ends, possibly a read error. The rearrangement joins TRBV6-5 to TRBJ1-2; 9 bases match TRBD1. The V gene's germline CDR1 is MNHEY and CDR2 SVGAGI. This CDR3 is built from 11 residues. CDR3 bases: TGTGCCAGCAGGGTACGGGACAGGGAATTCTTC. Protein sequence: CASRVRDREFF.